The rows below give T cell receptor beta chains drawn from one sample of a study of blood T cell repertoires in COVID-19. Data came from immunoSEQ multiplex PCR; TCRdb stores just in-frame clones and leaves some out. The sample lists 110,000 or so clones, about 83% occurring once. Sequencing was performed on peripheral blood. These TCRs come from a woman in her 70s with acute or convalescent COVID-19. The CDR3 runs from the conserved cysteine through the conserved F or W. The D gene is left open where the match is weak. Rows give clone size only sometimes, using once, few, many, or a class for an expanded clone.

V: TRBV7-8; size: NA; J: TRBJ2-1; D: TRBD2; DNA: TGTGCCAGCAGCTTAGGGCGGGGGAGCTCCTACAATGAGCAGTTCTTC; CDR3: CASSLGRGSSYNEQFF
V: TRBV3-1/TRBV3-2; size: NA; J: TRBJ2-1; D: NA; DNA: TGTGCCAGCAGCCGGAATAGCGCAGCCTACAATGAGCAGTTCTTC; CDR3: CASSRNSAAYNEQFF
V: TRBV4-1; size: once; J: TRBJ1-6; D: TRBD1; DNA: TGCGCCAGCAGCCAACCAGGGGGGAATTCACCCCTCCACTTT; CDR3: CASSQPGGNSPLHF
V: TRBV5-1; size: NA; J: TRBJ2-1; D: TRBD1; DNA: TGCGCCAGCAGCTTAGGGACAGGGGAAATAAATGAGCAGTTCTTC; CDR3: CASSLGTGEINEQFF
V: TRBV5-8; size: NA; J: TRBJ2-3; D: TRBD2; DNA: TGTGCCAGCAGGAGTCCAGGGCGGGGGACAGATACGCAGTATTTT; CDR3: CASRSPGRGTDTQYF
V: TRBV7-2; size: NA; J: TRBJ1-6; D: NA; DNA: TGTGCCAGCAGCTTAGCTCAGTTTAATTCACCCCTCCACTTT; CDR3: CASSLAQFNSPLHF
V: TRBV2; size: few; J: TRBJ1-1; D: TRBD1; DNA: TGTGCCAGCAGCAGACAGGGGAACACTGAAGCTTTCTTT; CDR3: CASSRQGNTEAFF
V: TRBV28; size: NA; J: TRBJ1-2; D: NA; DNA: TGTGCCAGCAGTTTTGGGGGCAACTATGGCTACACCTTC; CDR3: CASSFGGNYGYTF
V: TRBV6-5; size: NA; J: TRBJ2-2; D: NA; DNA: TGTGCCAGCAGGGGCAGGGGTGGGTACACCGGGGAGCTGTTTTTT; CDR3: CASRGRGGYTGELFF
V: TRBV14; size: NA; J: TRBJ2-2; D: NA; DNA: TGTGCCAGCAGCCAAGCCAAACCAGGCCCGGGGACCGGGGAGCTGTTTTTT; CDR3: CASSQAKPGPGTGELFF
V: TRBV11-2; size: NA; J: TRBJ2-1; D: NA; DNA: TGTGCCAGCAGCTCTCTAGCGCCAGTCCCCTACAATGAGCAGTTCTTC; CDR3: CASSSLAPVPYNEQFF
V: TRBV28; size: NA; J: TRBJ2-2; D: NA; DNA: TGTGCCAGCAGTTTATTGATCGGCGGGGAGCTGTTTTTT; CDR3: CASSLLIGGELFF
V: TRBV7-9; size: NA; J: TRBJ2-5; D: TRBD2; DNA: TGTGCCAGCAGCTTAGGGCCAGCGGGGGACACGGAGACCCAGTACTTC; CDR3: CASSLGPAGDTETQYF
V: TRBV3-1/TRBV3-2; size: NA; J: TRBJ2-1; D: NA; DNA: TGTGCCAGCAGCCAGACCAGCCGCGGTGAGCAGTTCTTC; CDR3: CASSQTSRGEQFF
V: TRBV27; size: NA; J: TRBJ2-1; D: TRBD2; DNA: TGTGCCAGCAGTAGGGGACTAGCGGGAGGTGAGCAGTTCTTC; CDR3: CASSRGLAGGEQFF
V: TRBV12-3/TRBV12-4; size: once; J: TRBJ2-7; D: NA; DNA: TGTGCCAGCAGTTTACCTTACTACGAGCAGTACTTC; CDR3: CASSLPYYEQYF
V: TRBV15; size: NA; J: TRBJ2-4; D: NA; DNA: TGTGCCACCAGCATACCTTCAGCGGCACCTCACAAAAACATTCAGTACTTC; CDR3: CATSIPSAAPHKNIQYF
V: TRBV5-1; size: NA; J: TRBJ1-1; D: TRBD1; DNA: TGCGCCAGCAGCGTGACAGGGGCAAACACTGAAGCTTTCTTT; CDR3: CASSVTGANTEAFF
V: TRBV11-2; size: NA; J: TRBJ1-6; D: TRBD1; DNA: TGTGCCAGCTCCTCAGGGGGTAGGTCCTATAATTCACCCCTCCACTTT; CDR3: CASSSGGRSYNSPLHF
V: TRBV27; size: NA; J: TRBJ2-4; D: TRBD2; DNA: TGTGCCAGCAGTTTTGAATCCCGGGGGGGAAACATTCAGTACTTC; CDR3: CASSFESRGGNIQYF
V: TRBV5-1; size: few; J: TRBJ2-2; D: TRBD1; DNA: TGCGCCAGCAGCTTGGGAGGGGGCGCGGGCACCGGGGAGCTGTTTTTT; CDR3: CASSLGGGAGTGELFF
V: TRBV19; size: NA; J: TRBJ2-7; D: NA; DNA: TGTGCCAGTAGTCTTGGACAGTCATACGAGCAGTACTTC; CDR3: CASSLGQSYEQYF
V: TRBV6-2/TRBV6-3; size: NA; J: TRBJ2-5; D: TRBD2; DNA: TGTGCCAGCAGTTTAGCGGGGGGCCCGATTTTGGGGGCCCAGTACTTC; CDR3: CASSLAGGPILGAQYF
V: TRBV19; size: NA; J: TRBJ2-3; D: NA; DNA: TGTGCCAGTAGTATAGGGAGGAGCGCAGATACGCAGTATTTT; CDR3: CASSIGRSADTQYF
V: TRBV30; size: once; J: TRBJ1-2; D: TRBD1; DNA: TGTGCCTGGAGTGTACGTTTGACAGGGCTTGGCTACACCTTC; CDR3: CAWSVRLTGLGYTF
V: TRBV11-2; size: NA; J: TRBJ1-4; D: TRBD1; DNA: TGTGCCAGCAGCCCCGGACAGGGGGCAGGGGAAAAACTGTTTTTT; CDR3: CASSPGQGAGEKLFF
V: TRBV5-1; size: NA; J: TRBJ2-3; D: NA; DNA: TGCGCCAGCAGCTTAACTACGTCGAACACAGATACGCAGTATTTT; CDR3: CASSLTTSNTDTQYF
V: TRBV18; size: NA; J: TRBJ2-5; D: NA; DNA: TGTGCCAGCTCACCACCTAGTCAGGTTGGGACCCAGTACTTC; CDR3: CASSPPSQVGTQYF
V: TRBV4-3; size: NA; J: TRBJ1-1; D: NA; DNA: TGCGCCAGCTCCACTGCTGGAGGCACTGAAGCTTTCTTT; CDR3: CASSTAGGTEAFF
V: TRBV5-6; size: NA; J: TRBJ2-7; D: TRBD1; DNA: TGTGCCAGCAGCGTGGACAGGGGGCAGTACGAGCAGTACTTC; CDR3: CASSVDRGQYEQYF
V: TRBV2; size: NA; J: TRBJ1-2; D: NA; DNA: TGTGCCAGCAGTGAAGCCAACAGGGTAGGCGGCTACACCTTC; CDR3: CASSEANRVGGYTF
V: TRBV2; size: NA; J: TRBJ2-1; D: TRBD2; DNA: TGTGCCAGCAACCCGAGACTAGCGGCCTCCCCTAATGAGCAGTTCTTC; CDR3: CASNPRLAASPNEQFF